This T cell receptor beta chain was sequenced during a study of blood T cell repertoires in COVID-19. Study background: In each case, the material was cDNA or gDNA derived from T cells, B-cell-depleted T cells, or PBMCs.

The CDR3 consists of 13 residues. The J segment lost 10 bases and the V segment lost 3 bases, leaving 6 bases of the junction unmatched. Per the germline V gene, CDR1 is DFQATT and CDR2 is SNEGSKA (reference sequence). Profiling relied on immunoSEQ multiplex PCR, and the TCRdb table lists in-frame clones only, not all of them. The sample gives 50,000 to 60,000 clones, about nine tenths of which show up once; 3.5% to 4% is in the top ten. This clonotype was obtained from a man between 35 and 55 years old with COVID-19, enrolled during active disease. The sample taken for sequencing was peripheral blood. J is TRBJ2-1 and V is TRBV20-1, with TRBD2 identical over 10 bases. CDR3 sequence: CSASSTSGAEQFF. The CDR3 DNA sequence: TGCAGTGCTAGTTCTACTAGCGGGGCCGAGCAGTTCTTC.